The next 12 T cell receptor beta chains were all read from a single sample in a study of T cells expressing NK-cell markers. TCRdb re-called the 5' RACE reads, yielding one record per CDR3 amino acid sequence without DNA. The listing records some 600,000 distinct CDR3 sequences. Input material: blood T cells: a sorted CD56 or NKG2C T cell subset, CD4+ or CD8+ T cells, or bulk PBMC T cells (not recorded which). Receptors originate from a man aged 18 to 29 in good health.

V and J are TRBV2 and TRBJ1-2; TCRdb selects TRBD1, and the lack of DNA leaves this call unchecked. CDR3 size: 15 residues. Germline loops: CDR1 SNHLY, CDR2 FYNNEI. The CDR3 is CARDRGDNSNYGYTF.

The chain joins TRBV7-9 to TRBJ1-4. Germline V gives CDR1 SEHNR, CDR2 FQNEAQ (reference sequence). CDR3 size: 14 residues. The CDR3: CASSLEARGEKLFF.

This chain connects TRBV5-6 to TRBJ2-1. Per germline, CDR1 SGHDT and CDR2 YYEEEE. The CDR3 is 13 residues long. The CDR3 spells CASSLPGLNEQFF.

This rearrangement joins TRBV27 to TRBJ2-3; the D call from TCRdb, TRBD2, cannot be confirmed without DNA. The CDR3 contains 16 residues. Germline V gives CDR1 MNHEY, CDR2 SMNVEV (reference sequence). The CDR3 loop is CASSPGIAESTDTQYF.

The chain links TRBV29-1 to TRBJ2-3. CDR1 and CDR2 (germline): SQVTM, ANQGSEA. This CDR3 is 11 amino acids long. This CDR3 is CSVDFTDTQYF.

The chain uses TRBV7-9 and TRBJ2-3. CDR3 length: 13 residues. The germline V gene has CDR1 SEHNR and CDR2 FQNEAQ (reference sequence). CDR3 residues: CASSAEMRDTQYF. The entire variable domain, with the rest obtained from reference TRBV7-9 and TRBJ2-3, is as follows: DTGVSQNPRHKITKRGQNVTFRCDPISEHNRLYWYRQTLGQGPEFLTYFQNEAQLEKSRLLSDRFSAERPKGSFSTLEIQRTEQGDSAMYLCASSAEMRDTQYFGPGTRLTVL.

The chain is built from TRBV5-1 and TRBJ2-1; as DNA is missing, the TRBD1 call by TCRdb cannot be tested. The CDR3 has 16 amino acids. In germline, CDR1 is SGHRS, CDR2 YFSETQ. The CDR3 region is CASSFREQGSMDEQFF.

This chain links TRBV12-3 or TRBV12-4 with TRBJ2-2. The CDR3 covers 14 residues. The CDR3: CASSTYTLPGELFF.

This chain uses TRBV10-3 with TRBJ2-5; with no DNA, the TCRdb D assignment of TRBD1 cannot be verified. Germline lookup yields CDR1 ENHRY and CDR2 SYGVKD. The CDR3 length is 14 residues. CDR3 amino acids: CAINTGGKGETQYF.

This chain joins TRBV6-2 or TRBV6-3 and TRBJ2-6; TCRdb proposes TRBD2, but this gene call is untestable without DNA. Germline assignment: CDR1 MNHEY and CDR2 SVGEGT. The CDR3 covers 12 residues. Here the CDR3 reads CASGPWANVLTF.

The chain employs TRBV6-1 and TRBJ2-1; TCRdb indicates TRBD1, and absent DNA this call remains unverified. The CDR3 contains 12 residues. Germline loops: CDR1 MNHNS, CDR2 SASEGT. CDR3 in amino acids: CASGQGYNEQFF.

The rearrangement uses TRBV7-6 and TRBJ2-6; the D call of TRBD1 rests on TCRdb alone, since no DNA is present to check it. Germline CDR1 SGHVS, CDR2 FNYEAQ. The CDR3 covers 19 residues. CDR3: CASSVTEGGMDSGANVLTF.